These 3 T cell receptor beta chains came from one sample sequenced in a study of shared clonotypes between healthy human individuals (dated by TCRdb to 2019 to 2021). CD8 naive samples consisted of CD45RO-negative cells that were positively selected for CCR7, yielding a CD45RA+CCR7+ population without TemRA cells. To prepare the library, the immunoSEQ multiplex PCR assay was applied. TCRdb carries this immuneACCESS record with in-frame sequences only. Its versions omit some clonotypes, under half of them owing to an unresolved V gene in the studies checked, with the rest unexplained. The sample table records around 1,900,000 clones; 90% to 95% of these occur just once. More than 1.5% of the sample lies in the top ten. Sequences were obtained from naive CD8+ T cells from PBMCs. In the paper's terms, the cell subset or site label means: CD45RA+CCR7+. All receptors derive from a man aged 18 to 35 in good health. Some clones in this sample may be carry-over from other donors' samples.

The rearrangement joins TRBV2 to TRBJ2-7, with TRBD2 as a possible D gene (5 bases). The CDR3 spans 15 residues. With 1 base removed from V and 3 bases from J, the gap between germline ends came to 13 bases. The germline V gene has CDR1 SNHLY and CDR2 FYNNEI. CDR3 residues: CASSEGSSRDYEQYF. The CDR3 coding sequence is TGTGCCAGCAGTGAAGGGTCTAGCAGAGACTACGAGCAGTACTTC.

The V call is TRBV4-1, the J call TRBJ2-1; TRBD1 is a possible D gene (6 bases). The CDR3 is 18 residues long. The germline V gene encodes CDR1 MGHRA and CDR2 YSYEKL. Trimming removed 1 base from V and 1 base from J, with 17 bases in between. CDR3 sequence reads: CASSQAPLTGRSYNEQFF. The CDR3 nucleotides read TGCGCCAGCAGCCAAGCCCCCTTAACAGGGAGATCCTACAATGAGCAGTTCTTC.

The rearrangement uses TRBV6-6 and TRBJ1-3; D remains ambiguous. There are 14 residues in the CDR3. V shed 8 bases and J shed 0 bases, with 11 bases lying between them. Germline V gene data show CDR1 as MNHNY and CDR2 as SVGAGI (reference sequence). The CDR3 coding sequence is TGTGCCAGCTCCCCAAGTATCTCTGGAAACACCATATATTTT. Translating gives CASSPSISGNTIYF.